This T cell receptor (beta chain) was identified during a study of regulatory T cells in long-lasting Graves disease. Of note for this clonotype: Here the CDR3 omits its conserved ending phenylalanine or tryptophan, so a read error is the likely source.

Time point reported: persistent/refractory GD, antithyroid drugs over 5 years with positive TRAb. The authors made the TCR library using RNA they extracted from PBMCs. The V and J ends lost 6 bases and 6 bases, in that order; junction bases with no gene match: 11. The CDR3 covers 15 residues. Per the germline V gene, CDR1 is DFQATT and CDR2 is SNEGSKA (reference sequence). Relying on iRepertoire HTBI primers and Arm-PCR of CDR3 regions, the team built TCR beta libraries. TCRdb reprocessed the multiplex PCR reads with MiXCR, giving one entry per CDR3 protein. Here the sample spans fewer than 550,000 distinct CDR3 sequences, around a fifth being singletons.

The source material was peripheral blood mononuclear cells (PBMCs), sampled when the disease was refractory, from a patient treated with antithyroid drugs. This receptor was identified in a female donor with Graves disease. This sequence joins TRBV20-1 and TRBJ2-4; 10 nucleotides align to TRBD1. For the CDR3, the DNA is TGCAGTGCCCTGAACCCCTGGGACAGGGGAAACATTCAGTACTCC. Translation gives CSALNPWDRGNIQYS.